This T cell receptor (beta chain) was recovered during a study of blood T cell repertoires in COVID-19 (dated by TCRdb to the early 2020s). Study-level background: Samples covering the acute and convalescent phases of COVID-19 were provided by collaborators in the United States, Italy and Spain. The material from the prospective study consisted of cDNA or gDNA derived from T cells, B-cell-depleted T cells, or PBMCs. The dataset comprised deeply sampled blood TCRbeta repertoires from subjects exposed to, actively infected with, or recovered from COVID-19. A freely available public database, intended as a resource for researchers studying the immune response to SARS-CoV-2, is where the repertoires were released. Samples were obtained from the ongoing ImmuneRACE study (first 160 participants) and from 1,200 or so subjects provided by 6 global collaborators. Sample metadata almost always included a de-identified subject ID, COVID-19 status, age in years and sex. Where available, HLA class I and class II types were taken from metadata supplied by the sample provider and were not determined by assay-based typing.

TCRbeta CDR3 regions were amplified from genomic DNA using the immunoSEQ Assay, a bias-controlled multiplex PCR. Concerning the study's data processing: Nucleated cell counts per sample were estimated from amplification of reference gene primers within the assay. Sequence reads were collapsed and filtered to measure the absolute abundance of every unique TCRbeta CDR3 rearrangement. For each sample, productive Simpson clonality was calculated by taking the square root of Simpson's diversity index across productive rearrangements. The table comes from immuneACCESS by way of TCRdb, which keeps in-frame sequences with V and J called. Part of the clones is missing from these tables; in studies checked, under half for an unresolved V gene and the rest for unknown reasons. That table supplies the V and J calls and clone size; D and trimming were determined from the DNA. The sample profile shows approximately 150,000 clones; about 86% of them were found once. Around 3.3% of the sample belongs to the ten largest clones.

Paper-wide results and their limitations: The amount of clinical and demographic metadata varied by source and participant and was provided uncurated.

V is pared back by 0 bases and J by 0 bases, with 9 bases lying between the germline termini. The germline V gene (reference sequence) sets CDR1 to GTSNPN and CDR2 to SVGIG. The CDR3 numbers 16 residues from cysteine through phenylalanine. This entry keeps only the CDR3 DNA: 48 bases, framed from base 1. The collaborating institutions used their own protocols to collect whole blood in K2EDTA tubes. Collaborator samples were shipped for TCRbeta analysis as frozen whole blood, isolated PBMCs, or DNA extracted from either sample type. This clone has a single count. Its target antigen remains unknown. No base qualities exist here, and no much larger clone lies one base off it.

The chain was built from TRBV30 and TRBJ2-6; no D gene call is confident. The sequence was collected from a man in his sixties or seventies with acute or convalescent COVID-19. Sequenced material: peripheral blood. In nucleotide form, the sequence is TGTGCCTGGAGTGTATCACAGATCTCTGGGGCCAACGTCCTGACTTTC. Its amino acids are CAWSVSQISGANVLTF.